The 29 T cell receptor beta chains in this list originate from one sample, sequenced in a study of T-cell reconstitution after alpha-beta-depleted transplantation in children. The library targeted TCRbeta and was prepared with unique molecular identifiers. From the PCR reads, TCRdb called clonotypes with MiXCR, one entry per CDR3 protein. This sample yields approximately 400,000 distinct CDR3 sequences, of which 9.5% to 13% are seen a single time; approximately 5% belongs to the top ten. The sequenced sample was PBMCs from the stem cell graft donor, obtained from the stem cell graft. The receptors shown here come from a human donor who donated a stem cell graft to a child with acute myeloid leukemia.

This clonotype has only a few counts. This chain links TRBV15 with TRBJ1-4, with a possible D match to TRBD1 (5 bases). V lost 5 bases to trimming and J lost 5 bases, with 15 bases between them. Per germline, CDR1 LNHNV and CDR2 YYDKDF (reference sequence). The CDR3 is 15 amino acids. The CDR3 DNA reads TGTGCCACCAGCCCCCCCAGGACATCGAATGAAAAACTGTTTTTT. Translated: CATSPPRTSNEKLFF. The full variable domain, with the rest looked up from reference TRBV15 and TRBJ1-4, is DAMVIQNPRYQVTQFGKPVTLSCSQTLNHNVMYWYQQKSSQAPKLLFHYYDKDFNNEADTPDNFQSRRPNTSFCFLDIRSPGLGDTAMYLCATSPPRTSNEKLFFGSGTQLSVL.

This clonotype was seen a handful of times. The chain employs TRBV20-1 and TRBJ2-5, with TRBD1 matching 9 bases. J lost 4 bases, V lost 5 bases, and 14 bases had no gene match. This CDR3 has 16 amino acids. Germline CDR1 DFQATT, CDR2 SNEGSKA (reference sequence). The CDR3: CSAEFGTGRSGETQYF. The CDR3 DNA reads TGCAGTGCTGAATTCGGGACAGGGCGCAGCGGAGAGACCCAGTACTTC.

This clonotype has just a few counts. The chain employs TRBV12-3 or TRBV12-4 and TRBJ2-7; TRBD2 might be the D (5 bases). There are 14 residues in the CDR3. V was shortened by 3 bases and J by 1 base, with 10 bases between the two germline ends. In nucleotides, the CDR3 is TGTGCCAGCAGTTTGCGGGTGGCGTCCTACGAGCAGTACTTC. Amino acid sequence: CASSLRVASYEQYF.

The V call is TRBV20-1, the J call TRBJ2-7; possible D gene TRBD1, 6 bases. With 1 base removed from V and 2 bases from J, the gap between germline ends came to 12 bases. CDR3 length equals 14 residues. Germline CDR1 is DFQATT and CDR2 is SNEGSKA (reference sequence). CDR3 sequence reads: CSARGGPTTYEQYV. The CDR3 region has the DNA TGCAGTGCTAGAGGGGGGCCCACTACCTACGAGCAGTACGTC.

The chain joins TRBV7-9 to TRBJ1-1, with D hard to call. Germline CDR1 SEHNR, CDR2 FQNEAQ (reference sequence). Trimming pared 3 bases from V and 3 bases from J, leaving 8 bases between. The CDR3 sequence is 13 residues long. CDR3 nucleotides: TGTGCCAGCAGCTTTCGATCCGACACTGAAGCTTTCTTT. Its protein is CASSFRSDTEAFF.

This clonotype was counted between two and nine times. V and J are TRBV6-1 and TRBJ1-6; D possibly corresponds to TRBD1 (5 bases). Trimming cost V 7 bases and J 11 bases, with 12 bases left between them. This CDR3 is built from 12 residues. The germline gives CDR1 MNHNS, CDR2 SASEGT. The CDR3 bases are TGTGCCAGCACCGACTGGGGGGCACCCCTCCACTTT. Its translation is CASTDWGAPLHF.

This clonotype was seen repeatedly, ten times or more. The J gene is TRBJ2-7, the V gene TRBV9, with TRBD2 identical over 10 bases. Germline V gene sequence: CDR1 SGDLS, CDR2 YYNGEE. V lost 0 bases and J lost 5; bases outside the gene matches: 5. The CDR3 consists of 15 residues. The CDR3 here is CASSVGVLAGDEQYF. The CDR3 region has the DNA TGTGCCAGCAGCGTAGGGGTCCTAGCGGGAGACGAGCAGTACTTC.

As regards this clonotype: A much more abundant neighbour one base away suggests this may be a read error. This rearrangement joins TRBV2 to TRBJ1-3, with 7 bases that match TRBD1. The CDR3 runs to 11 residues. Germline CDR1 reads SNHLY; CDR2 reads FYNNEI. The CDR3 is CASSGIGTDTF. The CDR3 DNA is TGTGCCAGCAGTGGGATCGGGACAGATACATTT.

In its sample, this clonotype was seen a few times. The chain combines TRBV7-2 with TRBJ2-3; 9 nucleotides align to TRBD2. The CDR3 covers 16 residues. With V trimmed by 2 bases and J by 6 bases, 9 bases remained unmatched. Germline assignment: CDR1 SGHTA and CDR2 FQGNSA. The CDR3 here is CASSLLGGGVGDTQYF. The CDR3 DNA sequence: TGTGCCAGCAGCTTATTGGGCGGGGGGGTAGGCGATACGCAGTATTTT.

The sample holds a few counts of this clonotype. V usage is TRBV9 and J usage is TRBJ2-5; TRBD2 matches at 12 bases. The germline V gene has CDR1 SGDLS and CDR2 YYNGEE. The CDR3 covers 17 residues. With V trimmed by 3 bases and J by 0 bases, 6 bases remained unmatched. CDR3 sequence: CASSASRLAGDQETQYF. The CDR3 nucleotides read TGTGCCAGCAGCGCATCCCGACTAGCGGGGGACCAAGAGACCCAGTACTTC.

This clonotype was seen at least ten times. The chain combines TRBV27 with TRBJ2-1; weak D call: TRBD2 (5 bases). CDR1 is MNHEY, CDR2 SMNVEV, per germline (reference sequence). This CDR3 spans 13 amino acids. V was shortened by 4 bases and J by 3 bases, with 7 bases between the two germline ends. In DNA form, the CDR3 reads TGTGCCAGCAGTTCCGCGGGCTACAATGAGCAGTTCTTC. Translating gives CASSSAGYNEQFF.

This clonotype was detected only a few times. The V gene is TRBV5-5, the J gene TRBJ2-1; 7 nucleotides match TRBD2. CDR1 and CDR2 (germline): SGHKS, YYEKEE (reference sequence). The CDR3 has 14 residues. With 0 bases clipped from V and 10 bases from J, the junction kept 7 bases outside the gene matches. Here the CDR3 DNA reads TGTGCCAGCAGCTTGGGGGGGGGTTCGGCGGAGCAGTTCTTC. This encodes CASSLGGGSAEQFF.

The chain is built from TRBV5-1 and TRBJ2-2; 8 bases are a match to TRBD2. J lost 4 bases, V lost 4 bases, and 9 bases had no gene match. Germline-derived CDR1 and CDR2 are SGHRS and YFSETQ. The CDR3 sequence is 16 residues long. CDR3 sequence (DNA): TGCGCCAGCAGCCGGACACCGGGAGGGAGCACCGGGGAGCTGTTTTTT. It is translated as CASSRTPGGSTGELFF.

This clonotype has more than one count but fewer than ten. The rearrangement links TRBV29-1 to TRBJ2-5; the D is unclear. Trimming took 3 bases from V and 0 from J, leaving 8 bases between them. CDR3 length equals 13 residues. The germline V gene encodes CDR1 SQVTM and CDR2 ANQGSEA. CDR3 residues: CSVESAYQETQYF. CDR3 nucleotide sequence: TGCAGCGTTGAGTCGGCGTACCAAGAGACCCAGTACTTC.

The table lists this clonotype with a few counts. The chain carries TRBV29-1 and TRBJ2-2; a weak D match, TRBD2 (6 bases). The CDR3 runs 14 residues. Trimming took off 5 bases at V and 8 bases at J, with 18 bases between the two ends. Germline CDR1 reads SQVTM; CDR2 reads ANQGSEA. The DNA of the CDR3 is TGCAGCGTTTCCCGGACTAACCCACCGGGGGAGCTGTTTTTT. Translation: CSVSRTNPPGELFF.

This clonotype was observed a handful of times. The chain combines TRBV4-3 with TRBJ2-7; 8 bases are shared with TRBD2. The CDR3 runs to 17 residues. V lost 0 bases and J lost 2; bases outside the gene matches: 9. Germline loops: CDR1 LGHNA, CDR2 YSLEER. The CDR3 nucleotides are TGCGCCAGCAGCCAAGAATGGGTGGCGGGGGGCACCTACGAGCAGTACTTC. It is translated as CASSQEWVAGGTYEQYF.

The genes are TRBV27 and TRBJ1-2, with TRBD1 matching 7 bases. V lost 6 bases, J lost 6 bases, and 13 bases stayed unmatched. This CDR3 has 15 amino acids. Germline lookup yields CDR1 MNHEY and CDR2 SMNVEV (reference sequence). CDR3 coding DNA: TGTGCCAGCAGCAGCGAACCGGACAGGTGGCATGGCTACACCTTC. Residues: CASSSEPDRWHGYTF.

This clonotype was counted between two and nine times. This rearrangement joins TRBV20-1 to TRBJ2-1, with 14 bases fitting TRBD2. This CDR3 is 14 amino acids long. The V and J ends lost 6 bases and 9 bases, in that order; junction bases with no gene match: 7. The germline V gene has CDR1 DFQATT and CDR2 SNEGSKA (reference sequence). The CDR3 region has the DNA TGCAGTGCCGGGGGACTAGCGGGAGTCGGTGAGCAGTTCTTC. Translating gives CSAGGLAGVGEQFF.

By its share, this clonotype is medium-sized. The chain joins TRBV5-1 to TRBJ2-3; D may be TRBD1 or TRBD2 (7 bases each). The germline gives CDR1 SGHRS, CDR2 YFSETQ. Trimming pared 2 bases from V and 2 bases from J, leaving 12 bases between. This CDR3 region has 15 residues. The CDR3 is CASSFRGGPTDTQYF. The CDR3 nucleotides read TGCGCCAGCAGCTTCAGGGGGGGACCCACAGATACGCAGTATTTT. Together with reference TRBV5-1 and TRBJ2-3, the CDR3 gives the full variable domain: KAGVTQTPRYLIKTRGQQVTLSCSPISGHRSVSWYQQTPGQGLQFLFEYFSETQRNKGNFPGRFSGRQFSNSRSEMNVSTLELGDSALYLCASSFRGGPTDTQYFGPGTRLTVL.

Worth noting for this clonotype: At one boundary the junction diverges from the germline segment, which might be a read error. CDR3 protein: CASSFRRNGGNLQYF. The CDR3 DNA is TGTGCCAGCAGCTTCCGGCGAAACGGTGGAAACCTTCAGTACTTC. J is TRBJ2-4 and V is TRBV5-6; D is ambiguous. Germline assignment: CDR1 SGHDT and CDR2 YYEEEE. This CDR3 contains 15 residues. Looking up the rest from reference TRBV5-6 and TRBJ2-4 gives the full variable domain: DAGVTQSPTHLIKTRGQQVTLRCSPKSGHDTVSWYQQALGQGPQFIFQYYEEEERQRGNFPDRFSGHQFPNYSSELNVNALLLGDSALYLCASSFRRNGGNLQYFGAGTRLSVL.

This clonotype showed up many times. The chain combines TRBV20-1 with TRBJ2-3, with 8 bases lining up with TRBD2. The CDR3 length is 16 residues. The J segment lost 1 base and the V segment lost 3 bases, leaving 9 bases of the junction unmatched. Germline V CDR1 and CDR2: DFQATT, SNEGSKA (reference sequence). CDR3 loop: CSASHLAGRGTDTQYF. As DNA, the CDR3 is TGCAGTGCTAGTCATTTAGCGGGGAGGGGCACAGATACGCAGTATTTT.

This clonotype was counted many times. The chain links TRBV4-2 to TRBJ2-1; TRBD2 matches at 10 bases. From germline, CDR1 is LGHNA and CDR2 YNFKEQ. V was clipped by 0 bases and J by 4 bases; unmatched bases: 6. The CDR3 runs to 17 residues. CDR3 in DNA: TGTGCCAGCAGCCAAGAGCCAGCGGGAGGGCTATACAATGAGCAGTTCTTC. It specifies CASSQEPAGGLYNEQFF.

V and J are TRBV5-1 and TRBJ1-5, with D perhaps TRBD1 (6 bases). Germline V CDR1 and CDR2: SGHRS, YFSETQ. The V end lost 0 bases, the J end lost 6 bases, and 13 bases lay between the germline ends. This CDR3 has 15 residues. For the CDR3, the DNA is TGCGCCAGCAGCTTGGAAACAGGGTCGGCTCAGCCCCAGCATTTT. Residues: CASSLETGSAQPQHF. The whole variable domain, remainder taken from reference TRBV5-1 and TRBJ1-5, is KAGVTQTPRYLIKTRGQQVTLSCSPISGHRSVSWYQQTPGQGLQFLFEYFSETQRNKGNFPGRFSGRQFSNSRSEMNVSTLELGDSALYLCASSLETGSAQPQHFGDGTRLSIL.

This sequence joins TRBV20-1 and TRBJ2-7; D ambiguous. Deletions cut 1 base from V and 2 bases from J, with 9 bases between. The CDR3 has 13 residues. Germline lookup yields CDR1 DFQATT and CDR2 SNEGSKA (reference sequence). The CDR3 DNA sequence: TGCAGTGCTAGAGGGGCGGCTACCTACGAGCAGTACTTC. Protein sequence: CSARGAATYEQYF.

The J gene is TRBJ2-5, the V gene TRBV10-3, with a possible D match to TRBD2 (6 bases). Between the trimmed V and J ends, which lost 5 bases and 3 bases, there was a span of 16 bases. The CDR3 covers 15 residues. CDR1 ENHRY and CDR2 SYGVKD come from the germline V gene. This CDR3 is CAISTWREGEETQYF. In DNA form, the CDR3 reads TGTGCCATCAGTACCTGGCGGGAAGGGGAAGAGACCCAGTACTTC.

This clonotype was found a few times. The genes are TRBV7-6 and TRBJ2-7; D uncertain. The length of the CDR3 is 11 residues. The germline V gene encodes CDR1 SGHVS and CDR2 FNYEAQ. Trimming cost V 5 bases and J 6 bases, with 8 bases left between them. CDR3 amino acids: CASSRGSEQYF. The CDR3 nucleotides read TGTGCCAGCAGCCGAGGTTCCGAGCAGTACTTC.

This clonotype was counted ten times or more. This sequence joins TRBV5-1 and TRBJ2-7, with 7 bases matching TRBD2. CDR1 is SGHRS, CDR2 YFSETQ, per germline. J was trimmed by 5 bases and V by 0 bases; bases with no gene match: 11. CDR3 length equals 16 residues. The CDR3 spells CASSLAGGGRWDEQYF. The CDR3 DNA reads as TGCGCCAGCAGCTTGGCCGGTGGCGGGAGATGGGACGAGCAGTACTTC.

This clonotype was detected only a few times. For the CDR3, the DNA is TGTGCCAGCAGCTTTGACTACGAGCAGTACTTC. It translates to CASSFDYEQYF. The genes are TRBV7-2 and TRBJ2-7; D gene uncertain. CDR3 length equals 11 residues. Germline assignment: CDR1 SGHTA and CDR2 FQGNSA. The ends were cut back, 3 bases at V and 3 bases at J, with 3 bases in the middle. Full variable domain (missing parts from reference TRBV7-2 and TRBJ2-7): GAGVSQSPSNKVTEKGKDVELRCDPISGHTALYWYRQSLGQGLEFLIYFQGNSAPDKSGLPSDRFSAERTGGSVSTLTIQRTQQEDSAVYLCASSFDYEQYFGPGTRLTVT.

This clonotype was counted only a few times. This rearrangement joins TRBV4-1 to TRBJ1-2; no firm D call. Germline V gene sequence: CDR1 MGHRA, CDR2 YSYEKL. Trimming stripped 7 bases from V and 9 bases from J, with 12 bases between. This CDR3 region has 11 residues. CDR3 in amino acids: CASMGAGSYTF. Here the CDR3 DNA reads TGCGCCAGCATGGGCGCGGGCAGCTACACCTTC.